This TCR beta chain derives from a study of CD4 T cells in relation to SARS-CoV-2 and coronaviruses (dated by TCRdb to the early 2020s). Regarding the research as a whole: Using patient-derived lymphoblastoid cell lines, the shared crossreactive spike epitopes were mapped to their HLA restriction. At the level of individual TCR clonotypes, the study evaluated whether memory CD4+ T cells crossreact between the spike proteins of SARS-CoV-2 and those of common cold coronaviruses. The Adaptive Biotechnologies TCR-sequencing kit was used for samples from a few pre-COVID donors and for the naive versus memory experiments, whereas the other data were Illumina-based. For other donors in the study, expansion assays were sequenced with a different, Illumina-based TCR-beta assay.

Deep-resolution immunoSEQ TCR-beta sequencing was performed on DNA from uncultured naive and memory CD4+ T cells. The paper's data handling went like this. Preprocessing removed nonproductive sequences and CDR3s not starting with C, not ending with F or W, or shorter than 7 amino acids. Cultured and uncultured naive and memory CD4+ repertoires were searched for CDR3s previously identified as spike- and CEF-reactive. Pairwise Levenshtein distance, computed with the stringdist R package after three terminal residues were trimmed from each end, was used as the measure of CDR3 homology. Drawn from immuneACCESS, this table holds only the in-frame rearrangements with V and J called that TCRdb kept. Clones are partly lost; checked studies trace under half to an unresolved V gene and leave the rest unexplained. V and J calls and clone size are copied from that table; D and trimming were computed from the DNA. For this sample there are about 59,000 clones; just over 85% appear just once. About 1.5% of the sample goes to the ten largest clones.

About this clone: It lacks a known antigen. No much larger clone is present one base from it, and per-base qualities are unavailable.

CD4+ T cells from unexposed donors were collected before the COVID-19 pandemic (2011-2018). To separate naive from memory CD4+ T cells, cryopreserved PBMCs first underwent CD4 enrichment and then EasySep naive CD4+ T cell enrichment. The leukapheresis product used for the unexposed donors was purchased from a commercial source. Ficoll-Paque PLUS gradient centrifugation was used to isolate PBMCs from leukapheresis product or whole blood. PBMCs were either used fresh in the expansion assay or cryopreserved at -140 degrees C. The QIAamp Micro DNA Kit was used to extract genomic DNA from the CD4+ T cells. The CDR3, cysteine through phenylalanine, is 15 amino acids long. Solely the CDR3 DNA is kept, with 45 bases framed from the first base. CDR1 and CDR2, looked up from the germline V gene, are SGHRS and YFSETQ. After removal of 4 bases from V and 3 bases from J, the junction retains 6 bases not matched to a gene.

What the study reported, not specific to this receptor: Since the crossreactivity analysis centred on spike protein, crossreactivity against other viral proteins was not assessed. Small numbers of patients and of tested TCRs limited the study. No donor contributed both pre-pandemic and post-infection samples, which limited tracing the source of pre-existing responses. Memory CD4+ clonotypes crossrecognizing SARS-CoV-2 and at least one common cold coronavirus spike were found in roughly three fifths of donors. Significantly weaker SARS-CoV-2-driven expansion was shown by crossreactive clones than by monoreactive clones, consistent with antigenic imprinting. Naive versus memory sequencing indicated that memory recall responses, rather than primary responses primed during culture, are detected by the assay.

This receptor was identified in a human donor in good health. What was sequenced was memory CD4+ T cells from PBMCs. Read against the paper, the sample's cell subset or site label means: memory (non-naive) CD4+ T cells. The sequence links TRBV5-1 to TRBJ1-4; 7 nucleotides in the junction match TRBD1. The nucleotides are TGCGCCAGCAGCCCATCAGGGGGACCTAATGAAAAACTGTTTTTT. The translation is CASSPSGGPNEKLFF. Joined to the reference TRBV5-1 and TRBJ1-4 proteins, this CDR3 gives the full variable domain: KAGVTQTPRYLIKTRGQQVTLSCSPISGHRSVSWYQQTPGQGLQFLFEYFSETQRNKGNFPGRFSGRQFSNSRSEMNVSTLELGDSALYLCASSPSGGPNEKLFFGSGTQLSVL.